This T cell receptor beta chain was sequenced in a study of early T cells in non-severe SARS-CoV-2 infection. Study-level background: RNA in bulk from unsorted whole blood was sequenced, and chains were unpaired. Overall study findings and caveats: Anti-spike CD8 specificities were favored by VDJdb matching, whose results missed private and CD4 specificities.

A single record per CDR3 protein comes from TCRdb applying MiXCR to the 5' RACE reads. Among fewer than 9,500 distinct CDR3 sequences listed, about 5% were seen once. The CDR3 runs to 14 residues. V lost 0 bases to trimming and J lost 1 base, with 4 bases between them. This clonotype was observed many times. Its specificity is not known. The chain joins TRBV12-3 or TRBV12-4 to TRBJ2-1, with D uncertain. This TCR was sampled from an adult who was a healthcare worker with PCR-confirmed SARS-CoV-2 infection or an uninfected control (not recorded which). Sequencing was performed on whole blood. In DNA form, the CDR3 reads TGTGCCAGCAGTTTAGCTAGTTCCTACAATGAGCAGTTCTTC. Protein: CASSLASSYNEQFF.